These 29 T cell receptor beta chains came from one sample sequenced in a study of T cell changes during pregnancy in multiple sclerosis. TCRdb's copy holds only in-frame clones and misses some; the assay was immunoSEQ multiplex PCR. This sample has tens of thousands of clones, with over 85% found just once. The sequencing here drew on peripheral blood, taken after pregnancy. Source of these receptors: a female donor in good health, enrolled as a control in a pregnancy study.

The chain uses TRBV7-9 and TRBJ2-7, with D hard to call. Trimming cost V 4 bases and J 6 bases, with 13 bases left between them. The CDR3 has 13 amino acids. Germline V gene lookup returns CDR1 SEHNR and CDR2 FQNEAQ (reference sequence). CDR3 sequence reads: CASSSERALEQYF. The CDR3, as DNA: TGTGCCAGCAGCTCGGAGAGAGCGCTCGAGCAGTACTTC.

The DNA of the CDR3 is TGTGCCAGCAGTGACTTTAGTGATCCCTACTACGAGCAGTACTTC. Protein: CASSDFSDPYYEQYF. The V call is TRBV6-1, the J call TRBJ2-7; no clear D gene. Germline CDR1 and CDR2: MNHNS and SASEGT. The CDR3 runs 15 residues. Trimming took 3 bases from V and 3 from J, leaving 15 bases between them.

The chain carries TRBV28 and TRBJ1-2; D might be TRBD1 (6 bases). This CDR3 region has 13 residues. CDR1 is MDHEN and CDR2 is SYDVKM in the germline V gene. V gave up 4 bases and J gave up 4 bases, with 10 bases separating them. CDR3 amino acids: CASSSTGTYGYTF. CDR3 in DNA: TGTGCCAGCAGTTCCACAGGGACCTATGGCTACACCTTC.

This clone was seen a single time. V usage is TRBV28 and J usage is TRBJ1-5; D remains unclear. Trimming removed 3 bases at V and 3 bases at J, with 9 bases between. CDR3 length equals 14 residues. Looked up from germline, CDR1 is MDHEN and CDR2 is SYDVKM. CDR3 sequence (DNA): TGTGCCAGCAGTTTTTTGAGATACAATCAGCCCCAGCATTTT. The encoded protein is CASSFLRYNQPQHF.

The V gene is TRBV15, the J gene TRBJ2-1; D unclear. The CDR3 has 12 amino acids. V lost 2 bases to trimming and J lost 7 bases, with 6 bases between them. CDR1 LNHNV and CDR2 YYDKDF come from the germline V gene (reference sequence). The CDR3 here is CATSRPSNEQFF. The CDR3 region has the DNA TGTGCCACCAGCAGACCTAGTAATGAGCAGTTCTTC.

CDR3 sequence: CASSYSDTADYTF. The CDR3, as DNA: TGTGCCAGCAGTTATTCGGACACCGCAGACTACACCTTC. The chain combines TRBV6-6 with TRBJ1-2, with TRBD1 as a possible D gene (5 bases). V dropped 3 bases and J dropped 10 bases, with 15 bases sitting between them. Germline lookup yields CDR1 MNHNY and CDR2 SVGAGI (reference sequence). The CDR3 loop spans 13 amino acids.

V and J are TRBV28 and TRBJ2-7; 9 nucleotides line up with TRBD2. With V trimmed by 1 base and J by 2 bases, 3 bases remained unmatched. The CDR3 extends over 15 amino acids. Germline lookup yields CDR1 MDHEN and CDR2 SYDVKM. DNA for the CDR3: TGTGCCAGCAGTTTATCCCCTAGCGGGGCCTACGAGCAGTACTTC. This gives the protein CASSLSPSGAYEQYF.

This clone was found once. The chain combines TRBV28 with TRBJ2-7; D is possibly TRBD2 (5 bases). V lost 5 bases to trimming and J lost 2 bases, with 16 bases between them. Per the germline V gene, CDR1 is MDHEN and CDR2 is SYDVKM. The CDR3 runs to 15 residues. Written as DNA, the CDR3 is TGTGCCAGCAGTCCCAGCTGGGGAGAGACCTACGAGCAGTACTTC. Amino acids: CASSPSWGETYEQYF.

The rearrangement joins TRBV6-5 to TRBJ2-1, with D hard to call. Trimming removed 2 bases at V and 3 bases at J, with 5 bases between. Germline-derived CDR1 and CDR2 are MNHEY and SVGAGI. The CDR3 has 13 amino acids. CDR3 nucleotide sequence: TGTGCCAGCAGTTACGGCCACTACAATGAGCAGTTCTTC. Translation gives CASSYGHYNEQFF.

This clone was picked up a small number of times. This sequence joins TRBV28 and TRBJ1-2; no clear D gene. Trimming shortened V by 2 bases and J by 8 bases, and 15 bases separated the two germline ends. CDR1 MDHEN and CDR2 SYDVKM come from the germline V gene. This CDR3 is 14 amino acids long. In nucleotides, the CDR3 is TGTGCCAGCAGTTTAGACCGGAGCTTTAAGGGCTACACCTTC. The encoded protein is CASSLDRSFKGYTF.

This rearrangement joins TRBV6-6 to TRBJ2-2, with a tentative D call TRBD1 (6 bases). Germline assignment: CDR1 MNHNY and CDR2 SVGAGI (reference sequence). CDR3 length equals 14 residues. V lost 2 bases, J lost 6 bases, and 10 bases lay in between. In nucleotides, the CDR3 is TGTGCCAGCAGTTACGGGCAGGGGCCCGGGGAGCTGTTTTTT. Its translation: CASSYGQGPGELFF.

The chain joins TRBV5-6 to TRBJ2-6; D is unclear. CDR1 is SGHDT and CDR2 is YYEEEE in the germline V gene. Trimming left V 3 bases short and J 0 bases short, with 7 bases between. The CDR3 has 15 amino acids. Written as DNA, the CDR3 is TGTGCCAGCAGCTCGCAGGCCTCTGGGGCCAACGTCCTGACTTTC. This codes for CASSSQASGANVLTF.

V gene TRBV27 combines with J gene TRBJ2-1; D remains ambiguous. Trimming took 6 bases from V and 0 from J, leaving 15 bases between them. From germline, CDR1 is MNHEY and CDR2 SMNVEV (reference sequence). This CDR3 region has 16 residues. The CDR3 DNA sequence: TGTGCCAGCAGCCTGTCCCCCGTTAGCTCCTACAATGAGCAGTTCTTC. Protein sequence: CASSLSPVSSYNEQFF.

The chain combines TRBV28 with TRBJ2-6; D remains unclear. Germline V gene data show CDR1 as MDHEN and CDR2 as SYDVKM. The CDR3 loop spans 14 amino acids. Trimming left V 4 bases short and J 1 base short, with 5 bases between. The CDR3: CASSSRSGANVLTF. The CDR3 region has the DNA TGTGCCAGCAGTTCCCGTTCTGGGGCCAACGTCCTGACTTTC.

The chain combines TRBV5-1 with TRBJ2-5; 10 nucleotides match TRBD2. This CDR3 has 17 residues. Germline V gene lookup returns CDR1 SGHRS and CDR2 YFSETQ. V dropped 7 bases and J dropped 4; count of bases not matched to a gene: 16. The CDR3 region has the DNA TGCGCCAGCTGCGCTAGCGGGCAGCGGGAGGGCCGAGAGACCCAGTACTTC. Its protein product is CASCASGQREGRETQYF.

The rearrangement uses TRBV4-2 and TRBJ2-3; 8 bases agree with TRBD2. The CDR3 is made up of 16 amino acids. CDR1 is LGHNA, CDR2 YNFKEQ, per germline. V shed 4 bases, J shed 5 bases, and the junction held 11 bases outside the gene matches. As DNA, the CDR3 is TGTGCCAGCAGCCCGACGGGGGGTAGCGGGATAGATACGCAGTATTTT. As protein: CASSPTGGSGIDTQYF.

This sequence joins TRBV4-1 and TRBJ2-7, with 7 bases aligning to TRBD1. Trimming took 3 bases from V and 0 from J; bases not matched to a gene: 5. The germline gives CDR1 MGHRA, CDR2 YSYEKL. The CDR3 is 15 residues long. Here the CDR3 reads CASSHNRGFSYEQYF. The CDR3 DNA is TGCGCCAGCAGCCACAACAGGGGATTCTCCTACGAGCAGTACTTC.

V gene TRBV5-4 combines with J gene TRBJ1-2, with TRBD1 identical over 9 bases. The V gene end was trimmed by 4 bases and the J gene end by 5 bases; junction bases not matched to a gene: 9. Germline V gene lookup returns CDR1 SGHNT and CDR2 YYREEE (reference sequence). The length of the CDR3 is 15 residues. The CDR3 DNA reads as TGTGCCAGCAGCGCAGGGACAGGGAGTCAATATGGCTACACCTTC. Translating it yields CASSAGTGSQYGYTF.

This CDR3 is CATSRVRVTGLSGNTIYF. The CDR3 DNA reads TGTGCCACCAGCAGAGTGAGGGTGACAGGGCTCTCTGGAAACACCATATATTTT. The V and J genes are TRBV15 and TRBJ1-3; 7 bases are a match to TRBD1. This CDR3 comprises 18 residues. Trimming removed 1 base from V and 0 bases from J; junction bases left unmatched: 9. Germline V gene sequence: CDR1 LNHNV, CDR2 YYDKDF (reference sequence). The whole variable domain, remainder taken from reference TRBV15 and TRBJ1-3, is DAMVIQNPRYQVTQFGKPVTLSCSQTLNHNVMYWYQQKSSQAPKLLFHYYDKDFNNEADTPDNFQSRRPNTSFCFLDIRSPGLGDTAMYLCATSRVRVTGLSGNTIYFGEGSWLTVV.

The gene calls are TRBV6-5 and TRBJ2-7; 9 bases fit TRBD1. After removal of 1 base from V and 3 bases from J, the junction contained 1 base not matched to a gene. Germline CDR1 reads MNHEY; CDR2 reads SVGAGI. CDR3 size: 14 residues. This CDR3 reads CASSYLDRGYEQYF. The CDR3 DNA reads TGTGCCAGCAGTTACTTGGACAGGGGCTACGAGCAGTACTTC.

There are a few counts of this clone. V usage is TRBV28 and J usage is TRBJ1-1; the D is unclear. This CDR3 is built from 12 residues. V was trimmed by 3 bases and J by 4 bases, leaving 6 bases between them. In germline, CDR1 is MDHEN, CDR2 SYDVKM. The CDR3 sequence: CASSFVFTEAFF. The CDR3, as DNA: TGTGCCAGCAGTTTTGTCTTCACTGAAGCTTTCTTT.

V gene TRBV5-5 combines with J gene TRBJ2-7, with TRBD1 as a possible D gene (6 bases). Per the germline V gene, CDR1 is SGHKS and CDR2 is YYEKEE (reference sequence). The V end lost 0 bases, the J end lost 2 bases, and 9 bases lay between the germline ends. This CDR3 has 14 amino acids. The chain's CDR3 is CASSLGGQPYEQYF. CDR3 in DNA: TGTGCCAGCAGCTTGGGAGGACAGCCCTACGAGCAGTACTTC.

The V and J genes are TRBV5-1 and TRBJ1-1; TRBD1 matches 7 bases. The germline V gene encodes CDR1 SGHRS and CDR2 YFSETQ. The V and J ends lost 4 bases and 4 bases, in that order; junction bases with no gene match: 7. The CDR3 is 14 residues long. CDR3 nucleotides: TGCGCCAGCAGCCAGTCGACAGGGATCACTGAAGCTTTCTTT. Translation gives CASSQSTGITEAFF. Looking up the rest from reference TRBV5-1 and TRBJ1-1 gives the full variable domain: KAGVTQTPRYLIKTRGQQVTLSCSPISGHRSVSWYQQTPGQGLQFLFEYFSETQRNKGNFPGRFSGRQFSNSRSEMNVSTLELGDSALYLCASSQSTGITEAFFGQGTRLTVV.

The rearrangement joins TRBV28 to TRBJ1-5; no firm D call. V lost 10 bases and J 3 bases, leaving 10 bases between the germline ends. The CDR3 runs to 12 residues. CDR1 is MDHEN and CDR2 is SYDVKM in the germline V gene. This chain's CDR3 is CATEHLNQPQHF. CDR3 nucleotides: TGTGCCACCGAACACCTCAATCAGCCCCAGCATTTT. The full variable domain, completed using reference TRBV28 and TRBJ1-5, is DVKVTQSSRYLVKRTGEKVFLECVQDMDHENMFWYRQDPGLGLRLIYFSYDVKMKEKGDIPEGYSVSREKKERFSLILESASTNQTSMYLCATEHLNQPQHFGDGTRLSIL.

The chain has TRBV7-2 and TRBJ2-7; 7 bases fit TRBD2. Germline assignment: CDR1 SGHTA and CDR2 FQGNSA. J lost 8 bases, V lost 0 bases, and 4 bases had no gene match. The CDR3 runs to 13 residues. The CDR3 coding sequence is TGTGCCAGCAGCTTAGCGGGAGGGCCCAAGCAGTACTTC. Its protein product is CASSLAGGPKQYF.

The chain links TRBV28 to TRBJ2-7, with 10 bases lining up with TRBD2. From germline, CDR1 is MDHEN and CDR2 SYDVKM. J gave up 3 bases and V 3 bases, and 14 bases lay outside the gene matches. The CDR3 has 18 residues. The CDR3, as DNA: TGTGCCAGCAGTTTGCTAGCGGGAGATGTGTCGGGGCGCTACGAGCAGTACTTC. Translating gives CASSLLAGDVSGRYEQYF.

This chain connects TRBV4-1 to TRBJ2-1, with D tentatively TRBD2 (5 bases). The length of the CDR3 is 15 residues. The germline CDR1 and CDR2 sequences are MGHRA and YSYEKL. V gave up 3 bases and J gave up 6 bases, with 15 bases separating them. CDR3 in amino acids: CASSQPREITNEQFF. In DNA, the CDR3 is TGCGCCAGCAGCCAGCCCCGGGAAATTACCAATGAGCAGTTCTTC.

This chain uses TRBV5-1 with TRBJ2-1; 8 bases are a match to TRBD1. V gave up 0 bases and J gave up 4 bases; unmatched junction bases: 3. CDR3 size: 15 residues. Germline V CDR1 and CDR2: SGHRS, YFSETQ. The CDR3 DNA follows: TGCGCCAGCAGCTTGGTCCAGGGGGCTTACAATGAGCAGTTCTTC. Its protein product is CASSLVQGAYNEQFF.

The CDR3 region has the DNA TGCGCCAGCAGCACACAGCTAACAGGCTTCTCCTACAATGAGCAGTTCTTC. This translates into CASSTQLTGFSYNEQFF. The V and J genes are TRBV5-1 and TRBJ2-1; perhaps TRBD1 as D (5 bases). V lost 4 bases and J lost 0, with 17 bases in between. Germline-derived CDR1 and CDR2 are SGHRS and YFSETQ. The CDR3 consists of 17 residues.